One TCR beta chain is described in this entry. Its antigen is unknown. With no exceptions, donors were healthy Caucasians. Germline values: CDR1 MNHEY, CDR2 SVGAGI. Trimming shortened V by 0 bases and J by 0 bases, and 8 bases separated the two germline ends. The CDR3 totals 16 residues. The data belong to a study of identical twins. Study-level points and caveats: Not following the same donors, the study drew its conclusions from cross-sectional statistical analysis.

Template switching introduced a universal primer site, and the cDNA bore unique molecular identifiers. MiXCR, run by TCRdb on the 5' RACE reads, gives a single entry per CDR3 protein. This sample has more than 1.5 million distinct CDR3 sequences, with around 29% found just once. The sequenced material came from cord blood. The sequence derives from a newborn girl in good health. The chain recombines TRBV6-5 with TRBJ2-2; the D is unclear. The CDR3 nucleotides read TGTGCCAGCAGTTACTCGAGCGTTTCGAACACCGGGGAGCTGTTTTTT. Translation: CASSYSSVSNTGELFF.